The 32 T cell receptor beta chains in this list originate from one sample, sequenced in a study of blood T cell repertoires in COVID-19 (dated by TCRdb to the early 2020s). Library preparation was by the immunoSEQ multiplex PCR assay. TCRdb took over this immuneACCESS table, retaining in-frame rearrangements with V and J assigned. Such tables are incomplete; in checked studies, under half of the missing clones stem from an unresolved V gene, and the remainder is unexplained. Here the sample has 83,000 or so clones; around 87% occur a single time. Jointly, the top ten make up under 8.5% of the sample. The sample was peripheral blood. These receptors came from a man aged 80 or over with active or convalescent COVID-19.

This clone was detected a few times. V usage is TRBV12-3 or TRBV12-4 and J usage is TRBJ1-1; 10 bases are a match to TRBD1. V lost 6 bases and J lost 11; bases outside the gene matches: 6. The CDR3 has 12 residues. CDR3 protein: CASSRDRGWAFF. The DNA of the CDR3 is TGTGCCAGCAGCCGGGACAGGGGATGGGCTTTCTTT.

This chain uses TRBV5-1 with TRBJ1-5, with D perhaps TRBD1 (6 bases). The V and J ends lost 1 base and 0 bases respectively, with 8 bases between them. CDR3 length: 15 amino acids. CDR1 and CDR2 from the germline V gene are SGHRS and YFSETQ. CDR3 sequence reads: CASSLTGTSNQPQHF. In DNA, the CDR3 is TGCGCCAGCAGCTTGACAGGGACTAGCAATCAGCCCCAGCATTTT.

Here the CDR3 DNA reads TGTGCCACCAGTGATAATACCCAGGACAGGGGAGGAATCTACGAGCAGTACGTC. It is translated as CATSDNTQDRGGIYEQYV. The J gene is TRBJ2-7, the V gene TRBV24-1; 9 positions match TRBD1. This CDR3 spans 18 amino acids. Germline assignment: CDR1 KGHDR and CDR2 SFDVKD. J lost 3 bases, V lost 3 bases, and 14 bases had no gene match.

V usage is TRBV5-1 and J usage is TRBJ2-7; D is ambiguous. Germline CDR1 is SGHRS and CDR2 is YFSETQ. This CDR3 is 12 amino acids long. Trimming shortened V by 4 bases and J by 6 bases, and 11 bases separated the two germline ends. The CDR3 spells CASSHTGGEQYV. Written as DNA, the CDR3 is TGCGCCAGCAGCCATACCGGCGGCGAGCAGTACGTC.

This clone was detected only a few times. The V and J genes are TRBV7-2 and TRBJ2-7; TRBD1 might be the D (6 bases). The germline V gene encodes CDR1 SGHTA and CDR2 FQGNSA. V was trimmed by 5 bases and J by 5 bases, leaving 16 bases between them. The CDR3 extends over 14 amino acids. This CDR3 reads CASSSDGTSHEQYV. The CDR3 DNA reads TGTGCCAGCAGCAGCGACGGGACATCCCACGAGCAGTACGTC.

This chain connects TRBV20-1 to TRBJ2-7; maybe TRBD1 (5 bases). The CDR3 covers 13 residues. V lost 3 bases to trimming and J lost 0 bases, with 9 bases between them. Germline-derived CDR1 and CDR2 are DFQATT and SNEGSKA (reference sequence). The CDR3 sequence: CSASWGRSYEQYV. The CDR3 DNA follows: TGCAGTGCTAGTTGGGGCCGCTCCTACGAGCAGTACGTC.

The V call is TRBV3-1 (or the pseudogene TRBV3-2), the J call TRBJ2-5; 7 bases line up with TRBD1. After removal of 5 bases from V and 5 bases from J, the junction contained 11 bases not matched to a gene. The CDR3 length is 15 residues. CDR1 and CDR2 (germline): LGHDT, YNNKEL (reference sequence). DNA for the CDR3: TGTGCCAGCAGCAAGCGACAGGGTCCGAGGGAGACCCAGTACTTC. As protein: CASSKRQGPRETQYF.

The chain recombines TRBV10-2 with TRBJ1-5; D not resolved. Between the trimmed V and J ends, which lost 0 bases and 1 base, there was a span of 10 bases. Germline assignment: CDR1 WSHSY and CDR2 SAAADI. The CDR3 spans 16 residues. The CDR3 nucleotides are TGCGCCAGCAGTGAGTCGACTCTCTTGAGCAATCAGCCCCAGCATTTT. Amino acid sequence: CASSESTLLSNQPQHF.

This clone was seen only a few times. J is TRBJ1-4 and V is TRBV6-6; no reliable D call. In germline, CDR1 is MNHNY, CDR2 SVGAGI (reference sequence). V lost 6 bases to trimming and J lost 3 bases, with 11 bases between them. This CDR3 contains 14 residues. CDR3: CASSPREPNEKLFF. DNA for the CDR3: TGTGCCAGCAGCCCCCGGGAACCTAATGAAAAACTGTTTTTT.

This chain joins TRBV2 and TRBJ1-4; 10 nucleotides line up with TRBD1. With 8 bases clipped from V and 8 bases from J, the junction kept 11 bases outside the gene matches. The length of the CDR3 is 15 residues. Germline assignment: CDR1 SNHLY and CDR2 FYNNEI. The CDR3: CASGRQGAPGEKLFF. The CDR3 nucleotides are TGTGCCAGCGGGAGACAGGGGGCCCCGGGGGAAAAACTGTTTTTT.

The chain is built from TRBV5-1 and TRBJ1-3, with D unresolved. The germline CDR1 and CDR2 sequences are SGHRS and YFSETQ. The V end was cut by 5 bases, the J end by 0 bases, with 9 bases between. CDR3 length equals 14 residues. This CDR3 reads CASSLTVSGNTIYF. CDR3 sequence (DNA): TGCGCCAGCAGTTTGACGGTCTCTGGAAACACCATATATTTT.

In DNA, the CDR3 is TGTGCCAGCAGCTCAACCTCTTTAGCGGGGAAAGAGACCCAGTACTTC. It encodes CASSSTSLAGKETQYF. The rearrangement uses TRBV7-2 and TRBJ2-5, with 8 positions matching TRBD2. The junction had 10 bases not matched to a gene; V was cut back by 4 bases and J by 3 bases. The CDR3 loop spans 16 amino acids. From germline, CDR1 is SGHTA and CDR2 FQGNSA.

The chain is built from TRBV7-3 and TRBJ2-2; TRBD1 matches 8 bases. CDR3 length: 13 residues. With 4 bases clipped from V and 7 bases from J, the junction kept 2 bases outside the gene matches. CDR1 SGHTA and CDR2 FQGTGA come from the germline V gene. CDR3: CASSSTGVGELFF. The CDR3 DNA reads TGTGCCAGCAGCTCGACAGGGGTCGGGGAGCTGTTTTTT. Supplemented by reference TRBV7-3 and TRBJ2-2, the full variable domain reads GAGVSQTPSNKVTEKGKYVELRCDPISGHTALYWYRQSLGQGPEFLIYFQGTGAADDSGLPNDRFFAVRPEGSVSTLKIQRTERGDSAVYLCASSSTGVGELFFGEGSRLTVL.

The DNA for the CDR3 is TGTGCCAGCAGCTTCCGGGTCTCCTACAATGAGCAGTTCTTC. Amino acid sequence: CASSFRVSYNEQFF. The chain links TRBV11-3 to TRBJ2-1; D is unresolved. The length of the CDR3 is 14 residues. V shed 3 bases and J shed 0 bases, with 6 bases lying between them. Germline V CDR1 and CDR2: SGHNT, YENEEA.

The rearrangement joins TRBV9 to TRBJ1-2; D is uncertain. CDR3 size: 13 residues. Trimming removed 0 bases from V and 4 bases from J, with 7 bases in between. Per germline, CDR1 SGDLS and CDR2 YYNGEE. DNA of the CDR3: TGTGCCAGCAGCGTAGGGGCGGGCTATGGCTACACCTTC. It yields the protein CASSVGAGYGYTF. The full variable domain, rest sourced from reference TRBV9 and TRBJ1-2, is DSGVTQTPKHLITATGQRVTLRCSPRSGDLSVYWYQQSLDQGLQFLIQYYNGEERAKGNILERFSAQQFPDLHSELNLSSLELGDSALYFCASSVGAGYGYTFGSGTRLTVV.

The rearrangement links TRBV24-1 to TRBJ2-3; maybe TRBD1 (5 bases). The V end lost 4 bases, the J end lost 4 bases, and 14 bases lay between the germline ends. This CDR3 is built from 15 residues. From germline, CDR1 is KGHDR and CDR2 SFDVKD. The CDR3 here is CATSDTRELADTQYF. The CDR3 DNA reads TGTGCCACCAGTGACACCAGGGAATTAGCAGATACGCAGTATTTT.

The J gene is TRBJ2-2, the V gene TRBV28; D is ambiguous. This CDR3 comprises 12 residues. Germline lookup yields CDR1 MDHEN and CDR2 SYDVKM. With 7 bases removed from V and 0 bases from J, the gap between germline ends came to 3 bases. Here the CDR3 reads CASTPNTGELFF. CDR3 DNA sequence: TGTGCCAGCACTCCGAACACCGGGGAGCTGTTTTTT.

The chain links TRBV18 to TRBJ1-1; D uncertain. The ends were cut back, 2 bases at V and 3 bases at J, with 10 bases in the middle. Germline-derived CDR1 and CDR2 are KGHSH and LQKENI. The CDR3 extends over 14 amino acids. The CDR3 loop is CASSPGSGDTEAFF. The CDR3 DNA follows: TGTGCCAGCTCACCAGGGAGTGGTGACACTGAAGCTTTCTTT. The full variable domain, completed using reference TRBV18 and TRBJ1-1, is NAGVMQNPRHLVRRRGQEARLRCSPMKGHSHVYWYRQLPEEGLKFMVYLQKENIIDESGMPKERFSAEFPKEGPSILRIQQVVRGDSAAYFCASSPGSGDTEAFFGQGTRLTVV.

This chain connects TRBV11-3 to TRBJ2-1; 16 bases align to TRBD2. V was clipped by 4 bases and J by 2 bases; unmatched bases: 2. Germline lookup yields CDR1 SGHNT and CDR2 YENEEA. There are 17 residues in the CDR3. This chain's CDR3 is CASSYGTSGRAYNEQFF. Written as DNA, the CDR3 is TGTGCCAGCAGCTATGGGACTAGCGGGAGGGCCTACAATGAGCAGTTCTTC.

The chain joins TRBV6-5 to TRBJ1-1; D unresolved. V lost 6 bases, J lost 3 bases, and 14 bases lay in between. The CDR3 contains 14 residues. Germline-derived CDR1 and CDR2 are MNHEY and SVGAGI. CDR3: CASRPSTGYTEAFF. DNA for the CDR3: TGTGCCAGCAGACCGAGCACGGGGTACACTGAAGCTTTCTTT.

V usage is TRBV10-3 and J usage is TRBJ1-3; D is uncertain. The V gene lost 0 bases and the J gene lost 0 bases, with 9 bases spanning the gap. From germline, CDR1 is ENHRY and CDR2 SYGVKD. CDR3 length equals 16 residues. Here the CDR3 reads CAISESVSLSGNTIYF. CDR3 bases: TGTGCCATCAGTGAGTCTGTGTCTCTCTCTGGAAACACCATATATTTT.

The chain uses TRBV18 and TRBJ2-1; 12 positions match TRBD2. The V and J ends lost 8 bases and 1 base, in that order; junction bases with no gene match: 3. Looked up from germline, CDR1 is KGHSH and CDR2 is LQKENI. This CDR3 region has 15 residues. CDR3 in amino acids: CASATSGSSYNEQFF. The CDR3 coding sequence is TGTGCCAGCGCGACTAGCGGGAGTTCCTACAATGAGCAGTTCTTC. Based on the CDR3 plus reference TRBV18 and TRBJ2-1, the full variable domain is NAGVMQNPRHLVRRRGQEARLRCSPMKGHSHVYWYRQLPEEGLKFMVYLQKENIIDESGMPKERFSAEFPKEGPSILRIQQVVRGDSAAYFCASATSGSSYNEQFFGPGTRLTVL.

The chain combines TRBV10-3 with TRBJ1-1; the D gene is possibly TRBD1 (5 bases). Germline CDR1 reads ENHRY; CDR2 reads SYGVKD. The V end was cut by 11 bases, the J end by 1 base, with 11 bases between. This CDR3 has 12 amino acids. CDR3 nucleotides: TGTGCCGCTGGGGGGGGGAACACTGAAGCTTTCTTT. Protein sequence: CAAGGGNTEAFF.

The chain joins TRBV11-2 to TRBJ1-6, with D maybe TRBD1 (6 bases). The V end was cut by 1 base, the J end by 11 bases, with 12 bases between. CDR3 length: 14 amino acids. CDR1 SGHAT and CDR2 FQNNGV come from the germline V gene. CDR3 nucleotide sequence: TGTGCCAGCAGCTTAGGGGGGGGCTCAACACCCCTCCACTTT. Translation: CASSLGGGSTPLHF.

V and J are TRBV12-3 or TRBV12-4 and TRBJ1-1; maybe TRBD1 (6 bases). The V end lost 5 bases, the J end lost 1 base, and 8 bases lay between the germline ends. The CDR3 has 13 amino acids. The CDR3: CASSRDTNTEAFF. The DNA for the CDR3 is TGTGCCAGCAGTCGGGACACGAACACTGAAGCTTTCTTT.

The gene calls are TRBV5-8 and TRBJ1-1; D not resolved. V dropped 3 bases and J dropped 7 bases, with 4 bases sitting between them. This CDR3 contains 10 residues. CDR1 is SGHTS and CDR2 is YDEGEE in the germline V gene. CDR3: CASSSGEAFF. The DNA for the CDR3 is TGTGCCAGCAGCTCAGGTGAAGCTTTCTTT.

The chain couples TRBV11-2 to TRBJ2-1; the match to TRBD2 covers 12 bases. The CDR3 is 15 residues long. V gave up 5 bases and J gave up 7 bases; unmatched junction bases: 6. Germline V gene lookup returns CDR1 SGHAT and CDR2 FQNNGV. As DNA, the CDR3 is TGTGCCAGCAGCGCTAGCGGGGGGGCTTTTAATGAGCAGTTCTTC. This translates into CASSASGGAFNEQFF.

The chain is built from TRBV12-3 or TRBV12-4 and TRBJ2-2, with no clear D. The V gene lost 3 bases and the J gene lost 4 bases, with 6 bases spanning the gap. The CDR3 is made up of 13 amino acids. The DNA of the CDR3 is TGTGCCAGCAGTTTCGGCGGCACCGGGGAGCTGTTTTTT. Translation: CASSFGGTGELFF.

The CDR3 bases are TGTGCCAGCAGTGACTCGATAAACTACGCATTTAATCAGCCCCAGCATTTT. This sequence encodes CASSDSINYAFNQPQHF. The V and J genes are TRBV6-4 and TRBJ1-5, with D uncertain. V gave up 0 bases and J gave up 4 bases, with 16 bases separating them. The CDR3 sequence is 17 residues long. The germline CDR1 and CDR2 sequences are MRHNA and SNTAGT.

This clone was picked up a small number of times. The chain employs TRBV5-1 and TRBJ2-5, with D possibly matching TRBD1 (6 bases). The CDR3 contains 15 residues. The germline V gene has CDR1 SGHRS and CDR2 YFSETQ. Trimming pared 3 bases from V and 4 bases from J, leaving 16 bases between. CDR3 sequence: CASSWTDGLGETQYF. CDR3 nucleotide sequence: TGCGCCAGCAGCTGGACAGATGGGTTAGGAGAGACCCAGTACTTC.

The chain has TRBV11-3 and TRBJ1-1; 7 nucleotides match TRBD1. The germline V gene has CDR1 SGHNT and CDR2 YENEEA. V gave up 5 bases and J gave up 1 base; unmatched junction bases: 13. There are 17 residues in the CDR3. This chain's CDR3 is CASSRRGAGTANTEAFF. CDR3 coding DNA: TGTGCCAGCAGCCGCAGAGGGGCGGGGACAGCGAACACTGAAGCTTTCTTT.

The chain combines TRBV10-1 with TRBJ1-1; TRBD1 matches at 9 bases. The germline gives CDR1 WNHNN, CDR2 SYGVQD (reference sequence). Unmatched junction bases numbered 0, after V lost 0 bases and J lost 1 base. The CDR3 is 15 amino acids. CDR3 nucleotides: TGCGCCAGCAGTGAGTCGGGACAGGGGAACACTGAAGCTTTCTTT. Protein product: CASSESGQGNTEAFF.